These 15 T cell receptor beta chains were sequenced from one sample in a study of molecular identifiers for immune sequencing clone quantification. MiXCR, run by TCRdb on the PCR reads, gives a single entry per CDR3 protein. The sample holds around 480,000 distinct CDR3 sequences; roughly 24% are singletons and the top ten take about 0.75%. Sequencing was done on a sample of naive CD8+ T cells from blood, with Jurkat cell RNA spiked in. Regarding subset: FACS-sorted CD8+CD4-CCR7+CD45RA+ naive T cells. The receptors were sampled from a human donor in good health. Some libraries in this study had Jurkat cell RNA spiked in.

This clonotype was picked up a small number of times. The chain is built from TRBV27 and TRBJ1-1; D gene unclear. The CDR3 has 14 residues. V lost 0 bases, J lost 4 bases, and 9 bases lay in between. From germline, CDR1 is MNHEY and CDR2 SMNVEV (reference sequence). Here the CDR3 DNA reads TGTGCCAGCAGTTTATCGTTAGGGTTCACTGAAGCTTTCTTT. Residues: CASSLSLGFTEAFF.

V gene TRBV12-3 or TRBV12-4 combines with J gene TRBJ1-5; D is unclear. Trimming left V 6 bases short and J 4 bases short, with 10 bases between. The length of the CDR3 is 13 residues. CDR3 amino acids: CASSPDPNQPQHF. CDR3 sequence (DNA): TGTGCCAGCAGCCCGGACCCTAATCAGCCCCAGCATTTT.

This clonotype was seen a handful of times. V usage is TRBV3-1 and J usage is TRBJ2-2; no clear D. The CDR3 consists of 17 residues. Trimming removed 1 base at V and 4 bases at J, with 16 bases between. The germline gives CDR1 LGHDT, CDR2 YNNKEL (reference sequence). CDR3 nucleotides: TGTGCCAGCAGCCAAGTAGAGGTGGTGTCGGGCACCGGGGAGCTGTTTTTT. Translation: CASSQVEVVSGTGELFF.

This clonotype has more than one count but fewer than ten. The V gene is TRBV4-1, the J gene TRBJ1-2; TRBD1 matches at 8 bases. CDR1 and CDR2 from the germline V gene are MGHRA and YSYEKL. CDR3 length: 16 residues. Trimming removed 1 base from V and 1 base from J; junction bases left unmatched: 5. Written as DNA, the CDR3 is TGCGCCAGCAGCCAAGTGGGACAGGTTGATAACTATGGCTACACCTTC. Its translation is CASSQVGQVDNYGYTF.

The chain carries TRBV4-1 and TRBJ1-1; D is possibly TRBD1 (5 bases). V was shortened by 0 bases and J by 4 bases, with 15 bases between the two germline ends. The CDR3 extends over 16 amino acids. Germline-derived CDR1 and CDR2 are MGHRA and YSYEKL. This chain's CDR3 is CASSQDFAGGGTEAFF. The CDR3 nucleotides are TGCGCCAGCAGCCAAGATTTTGCAGGTGGGGGCACTGAAGCTTTCTTT.

This clonotype has a handful of counts. This chain connects TRBV28 to TRBJ2-6, with D unclear. This CDR3 is 16 amino acids long. Germline assignment: CDR1 MDHEN and CDR2 SYDVKM. The V end was cut by 5 bases, the J end by 1 base, with 12 bases between. The CDR3: CASSPTLLSGANVLTF. CDR3 DNA sequence: TGTGCCAGCAGTCCTACGCTACTTTCTGGGGCCAACGTCCTGACTTTC.

The CDR3 nucleotides read TGTGCCAGCAGCTTCCGAGGGGGTGACTATGAGCAGTTCTTC. Translating gives CASSFRGGDYEQFF. V gene TRBV7-2 combines with J gene TRBJ2-1; tentatively, D is TRBD1 (6 bases). There are 14 residues in the CDR3. The V end was cut by 3 bases, the J end by 8 bases, with 14 bases between. CDR1 and CDR2 (germline): SGHTA, FQGNSA.

Concerning this clonotype itself: Here the CDR3 omits its conserved ending phenylalanine or tryptophan, so a read error is the likely source. V is TRBV27 and J is TRBJ2-3; D ambiguous. Trimming removed 2 bases from V and 4 bases from J, with 10 bases in between. Germline V lookup: CDR1 MNHEY, CDR2 SMNVEV (reference sequence). The CDR3 extends over 14 amino acids. As DNA, the CDR3 is TGTGCCAGCAGTTTACTAGAATCGGCAGATACGCAGTATTTA. It is translated as CASSLLESADTQYL.

A word on this clonotype: It may be a read error: a sequence one base away is much more abundant. The chain joins TRBV20-1 to TRBJ2-4, with 11 bases fitting TRBD2. Germline trimming cut 2 bases from V and 5 bases from J; bases unmatched to any gene: 5. The CDR3 runs 15 residues. CDR1 DFQATT and CDR2 SNEGSKA come from the germline V gene (reference sequence). CDR3 bases: TGCAGTGCTAGAAGACTAGCGGGGACCCAAAACATTCAGTACTTC. Translation: CSARRLAGTQNIQYF.

This clonotype was detected many times. Written as DNA, the CDR3 is TGCAGCGTGAGAACAGGGTCCAATTCACCCCTCCACTTT. Its translation is CSVRTGSNSPLHF. V and J are TRBV29-1 and TRBJ1-6, with D possibly TRBD1 on 6 matching bases. The CDR3 has 13 amino acids. Trimming removed 6 bases from V and 7 bases from J, with 13 bases in between. From germline, CDR1 is SQVTM and CDR2 ANQGSEA.

A few counts support this clonotype. The chain couples TRBV15 to TRBJ2-7, with D unresolved. V was clipped by 3 bases and J by 6 bases, with 6 bases between them. The V gene's germline CDR1 is LNHNV and CDR2 YYDKDF (reference sequence). This CDR3 spans 11 amino acids. The CDR3 sequence: CATSSVGEQYF. DNA of the CDR3: TGTGCCACCAGCAGTGTGGGCGAGCAGTACTTC.

Of note for this clonotype: Given a much more abundant clone one base away, this may be a read error. The V and J genes are TRBV7-9 and TRBJ2-7; no definite D call. Deletions cut 1 base from V and 9 bases from J, with 16 bases between. CDR1 SEHNR and CDR2 FQNEAQ come from the germline V gene (reference sequence). The CDR3 sequence is 14 residues long. In DNA, the CDR3 is TGTGCCAGCAGCTTAGTTCTGGCGCCGTCAGTGCAGTACTTC. It is translated as CASSLVLAPSVQYF.

This clonotype occurred a few times. The CDR3 is CASRTRWQADEKLFF. In DNA form, the CDR3 reads TGTGCCAGCAGAACCAGGTGGCAGGCGGATGAAAAACTGTTTTTT. This rearrangement joins TRBV2 to TRBJ1-4; D gene unclear. Trimming cost V 6 bases and J 6 bases, with 17 bases left between them. The CDR3 extends over 15 amino acids. Germline CDR1 is SNHLY and CDR2 is FYNNEI. Looking up the rest from reference TRBV2 and TRBJ1-4 gives the full variable domain: EPEVTQTPSHQVTQMGQEVILRCVPISNHLYFYWYRQILGQKVEFLVSFYNNEISEKSEIFDDQFSVERPDGSNFTLKIRSTKLEDSAMYFCASRTRWQADEKLFFGSGTQLSVL.

This CDR3 reads CASTPWTRPTYEQYF. For the CDR3, the DNA is TGTGCCAGCACCCCTTGGACAAGGCCCACCTACGAGCAGTACTTC. J is TRBJ2-7 and V is TRBV7-2; tentative D call: TRBD1 (5 bases). Germline V gene data show CDR1 as SGHTA and CDR2 as FQGNSA. The CDR3 length is 15 residues. Trimming cost V 7 bases and J 2 bases, with 18 bases left between them.

On this clonotype itself: An end of the junction differs from the germline gene, which may be a read error. Here the CDR3 reads CASSQTLWGSQPPHF. The CDR3 nucleotides are TGCGCCAGCAGCCAAACCCTCTGGGGGAGTCAGCCCCCGCATTTT. This sequence joins TRBV4-1 and TRBJ1-5; weak D call: TRBD1 (5 bases). Germline values: CDR1 MGHRA, CDR2 YSYEKL. This CDR3 contains 15 residues.